This T cell receptor (beta chain) was identified in a study of T cell changes during pregnancy in multiple sclerosis. The CDR3 consists of 15 residues. Trimming cost V 3 bases and J 5 bases, with 17 bases left between them. Per germline, CDR1 KGHSH and CDR2 LQKENI. TCRdb keeps only in-frame clones here, not all; method: immunoSEQ multiplex PCR. The table has tens of thousands of clones, around 92% seen once; the top ten hold 2% to 2.5%. The chain joins TRBV18 to TRBJ2-7; a weak D match, TRBD1 (5 bases). The source of this sequence is a female donor with multiple sclerosis, enrolled in a pregnancy study. Source: peripheral blood, taken after pregnancy. The CDR3 nucleotides are TGTGCCAGCTCACCCCTCTCCGCAGGGCAAAACGAGCAGTACTTC. This encodes CASSPLSAGQNEQYF.